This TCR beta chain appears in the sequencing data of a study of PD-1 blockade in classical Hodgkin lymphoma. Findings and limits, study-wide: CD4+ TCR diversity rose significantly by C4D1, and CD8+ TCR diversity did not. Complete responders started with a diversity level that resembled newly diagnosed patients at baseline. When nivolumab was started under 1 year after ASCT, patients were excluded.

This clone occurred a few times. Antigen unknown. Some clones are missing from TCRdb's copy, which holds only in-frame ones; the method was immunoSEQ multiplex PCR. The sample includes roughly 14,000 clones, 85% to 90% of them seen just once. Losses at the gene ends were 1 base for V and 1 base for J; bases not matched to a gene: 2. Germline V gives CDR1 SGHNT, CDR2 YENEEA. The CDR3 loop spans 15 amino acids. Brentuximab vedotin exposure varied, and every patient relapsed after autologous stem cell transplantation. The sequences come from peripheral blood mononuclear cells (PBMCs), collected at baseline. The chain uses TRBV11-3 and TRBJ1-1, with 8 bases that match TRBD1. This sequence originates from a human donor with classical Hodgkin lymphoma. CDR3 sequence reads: CASSLVTGENTEAFF. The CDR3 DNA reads TGTGCCAGCAGCTTAGTGACAGGGGAGAACACTGAAGCTTTCTTT.